The 6 T cell receptor beta chains below were found in one sample sequenced in a study of blood T cell repertoires in COVID-19 (TCRdb year 2020). The receptor library was made with the immunoSEQ multiplex PCR assay. TCRdb provides this immuneACCESS table in a form limited to in-frame rearrangements. Some clones are lacking; in checked studies, under half of them reflect an unresolved V gene, and why the rest are absent is not known. The sample table holds 50,000 or so clones, of which 75% to 95% were seen once. The ten largest make up 13% to 15% of the sample. Sample: peripheral blood. The receptors were sampled from a human donor with active COVID-19. The donor label of this sample is uncertain.

The V call is TRBV27, the J call TRBJ1-2, with no clear D. V lost 5 bases to trimming and J lost 1 base, with 8 bases between them. CDR1 and CDR2 from the germline V gene are MNHEY and SMNVEV (reference sequence). This CDR3 region has 13 residues. CDR3 in DNA: TGTGCCAGCAGTCCGGGGAATAACTATGGCTACACCTTC. It translates to CASSPGNNYGYTF.

The chain is built from TRBV6-5 and TRBJ2-7, with TRBD1 matching over 8 bases. V trimming: 2 bases; J trimming: 2 bases; junction bases outside the gene matches: 8. The germline gives CDR1 MNHEY, CDR2 SVGAGI. This CDR3 region has 16 residues. This chain's CDR3 is CASSYQGQAGPYEQYF. In DNA form, the CDR3 reads TGTGCCAGCAGTTACCAGGGACAGGCTGGACCCTACGAGCAGTACTTC.

The CDR3 sequence: CASRWTSGDTGELFF. The DNA for the CDR3 is TGTGCCAGCAGATGGACTAGCGGGGACACCGGGGAGCTGTTTTTT. The chain recombines TRBV7-9 with TRBJ2-2; TRBD2 matches at 12 bases. Unmatched junction bases numbered 2, after V lost 6 bases and J lost 3 bases. Germline-derived CDR1 and CDR2 are SEHNR and FQNEAQ (reference sequence). This CDR3 has 15 amino acids.

This rearrangement joins TRBV2 to TRBJ1-1; D gene unclear. Germline V gene sequence: CDR1 SNHLY, CDR2 FYNNEI. V lost 6 bases and J lost 8, with 22 bases in between. The CDR3 loop spans 15 amino acids. CDR3 coding DNA: TGTGCCAGCAGCTACATGGGCCCCACGGTTACAGAAGCTTTCTTT. It specifies CASSYMGPTVTEAFF.

The chain uses TRBV7-9 and TRBJ1-1; 7 bases fit TRBD1. The CDR3 is 16 residues long. Germline-derived CDR1 and CDR2 are SEHNR and FQNEAQ (reference sequence). After removal of 5 bases from V and 0 bases from J, the junction contained 9 bases not matched to a gene. The CDR3 nucleotides read TGTGCCAGCAGCAGACTAGACAGGGACCTGAACACTGAAGCTTTCTTT. Amino acid sequence: CASSRLDRDLNTEAFF.

This clone was found once. This sequence joins TRBV14 and TRBJ2-1; perhaps TRBD2 as D (6 bases). V was cut by 4 bases and J by 5 bases, with 15 bases left in between. The CDR3 contains 15 residues. Germline V lookup: CDR1 SGHDN, CDR2 FVKESK. The CDR3 nucleotides are TGTGCCAGCAGCCCTCTGCGGGACCCAAACAATGAGCAGTTCTTC. It specifies CASSPLRDPNNEQFF.